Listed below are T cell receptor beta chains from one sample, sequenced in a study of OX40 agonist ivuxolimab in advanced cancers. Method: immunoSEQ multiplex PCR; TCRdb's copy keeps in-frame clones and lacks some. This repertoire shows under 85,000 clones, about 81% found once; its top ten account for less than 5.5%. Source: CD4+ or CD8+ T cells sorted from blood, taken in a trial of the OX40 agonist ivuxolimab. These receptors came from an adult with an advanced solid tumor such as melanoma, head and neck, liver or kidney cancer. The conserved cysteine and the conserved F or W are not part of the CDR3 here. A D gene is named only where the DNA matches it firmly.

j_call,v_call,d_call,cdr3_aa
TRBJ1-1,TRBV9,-,ASSEWDNTEAF
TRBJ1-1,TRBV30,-,AWSQGWGVRNTEAF
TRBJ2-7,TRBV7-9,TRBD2,ASSSAGEEQY
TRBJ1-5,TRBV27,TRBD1,ASSARTGVKSNQPQH
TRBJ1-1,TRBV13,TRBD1,ASSFLGVWDRGQGGTEAF
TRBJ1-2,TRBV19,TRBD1,ASSRPQGADGYT
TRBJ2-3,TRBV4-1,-,ASSQDLSGDGTDTQY
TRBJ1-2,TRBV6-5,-,ASSYLQDYGYT
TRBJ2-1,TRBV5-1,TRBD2,ASSPGTSGKSSYNEQF
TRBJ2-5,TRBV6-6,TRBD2,ASTGLGAETQY
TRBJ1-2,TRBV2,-,ASTSDSYYGYT
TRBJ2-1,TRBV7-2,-,ASSLSWENEQF
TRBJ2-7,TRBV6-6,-,ASSKSRDGNYEQY
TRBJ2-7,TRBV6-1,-,ASRDPPGGEQY
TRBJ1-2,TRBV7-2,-,ASSFTTSNYGYT
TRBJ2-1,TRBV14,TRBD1,ASSRWGQINHNEQF
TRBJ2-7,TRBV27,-,ASSLLDRPYEQY
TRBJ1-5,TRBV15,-,ATRDRGKQPQH
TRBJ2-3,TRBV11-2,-,ASSLHIAGRQLTDTQY
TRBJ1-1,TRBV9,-,ASSVGTLMNTEAF
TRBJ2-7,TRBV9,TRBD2,ASSTASAGGEQY
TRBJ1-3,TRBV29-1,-,SVVDGNTIY
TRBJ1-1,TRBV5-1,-,ASSLGHPNTEAF
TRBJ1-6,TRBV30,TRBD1,AWSVDRGSPLH
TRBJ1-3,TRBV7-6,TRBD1,ASSFGTGSNYGNTIY
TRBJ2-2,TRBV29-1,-,SVGGHSTTGELF
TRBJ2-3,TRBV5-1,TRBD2,ASSGTSGDPSTDTQY